The entry below describes one T cell receptor beta chain. The method was immunoSEQ multiplex PCR; TCRdb's version includes in-frame clones alone and lacks a portion of them. The sample has 90,000 to 100,000 clones; around 90% are singletons. The CDR3 sequence is 14 residues long. The V gene's germline CDR1 is SGHNT and CDR2 YYREEE (reference sequence). Trimming removed 4 bases from V and 5 bases from J, with 10 bases in between. The data belong to a study of radiotherapy plus CTLA-4 blockade in lung cancer. Looking at the study overall: Of all patients, around 18% responded objectively and roughly 31% showed disease control.

The J gene is TRBJ1-6, the V gene TRBV5-4; a possible D gene is TRBD1 (5 bases). The TCR sequence derives from a human donor with non-small cell lung cancer that progressed on radiotherapy plus ipilimumab. Sequenced here: peripheral blood, sampled from a patient treated with radiotherapy plus ipilimumab. The DNA of the CDR3 is TGTGCCAGCAGCCTGACAGTAAATAATTCACCCCTCCACTTT. It encodes CASSLTVNNSPLHF. The full variable domain, completed using reference TRBV5-4 and TRBJ1-6, is ETGVTQSPTHLIKTRGQQVTLRCSSQSGHNTVSWYQQALGQGPQFIFQYYREEENGRGNFPPRFSGLQFPNYSSELNVNALELDDSALYLCASSLTVNNSPLHFGNGTRLTVT.